What follows is one T cell receptor (beta chain) and its context. Its antigen is unknown. The data derive from a study of T-cell reconstitution after alpha-beta-depleted transplantation in children. TCRbeta library preparation incorporated unique molecular identifiers. TCRdb re-called the PCR reads with MiXCR, one entry per CDR3 protein. The repertoire holds about 120,000 distinct CDR3 sequences, with under 30% as singletons. Whole-study findings and limits: At day 60, the high TCRbeta diversity found in some patients originated from recipient T cells and thymic progenitors that had survived. From newly produced T cells came most of the T-cell counts and diversity one year after transplant. There were reportedly several hundred expanded graft clones from which alpha-beta T cells came about two months after transplant.

V gave up 6 bases and J gave up 6 bases; unmatched junction bases: 4. This CDR3 region has 13 residues. Specimen: PBMCs, mostly from graft donor cells, collected 180 days after TCRalphabeta/CD19-depleted stem cell transplant. This TCR was recovered from a male patient aged 2-9 years who had a stem cell transplant for chronic granulomatous disease, so the T cells may come from the graft donor. The chain carries TRBV12-3 or TRBV12-4 and TRBJ2-1; 8 nucleotides agree with TRBD2. The CDR3 loop reads CASSSGTSNEQFF. CDR3 sequence (DNA): TGTGCCAGCAGCTCCGGGACTAGCAATGAGCAGTTCTTC.